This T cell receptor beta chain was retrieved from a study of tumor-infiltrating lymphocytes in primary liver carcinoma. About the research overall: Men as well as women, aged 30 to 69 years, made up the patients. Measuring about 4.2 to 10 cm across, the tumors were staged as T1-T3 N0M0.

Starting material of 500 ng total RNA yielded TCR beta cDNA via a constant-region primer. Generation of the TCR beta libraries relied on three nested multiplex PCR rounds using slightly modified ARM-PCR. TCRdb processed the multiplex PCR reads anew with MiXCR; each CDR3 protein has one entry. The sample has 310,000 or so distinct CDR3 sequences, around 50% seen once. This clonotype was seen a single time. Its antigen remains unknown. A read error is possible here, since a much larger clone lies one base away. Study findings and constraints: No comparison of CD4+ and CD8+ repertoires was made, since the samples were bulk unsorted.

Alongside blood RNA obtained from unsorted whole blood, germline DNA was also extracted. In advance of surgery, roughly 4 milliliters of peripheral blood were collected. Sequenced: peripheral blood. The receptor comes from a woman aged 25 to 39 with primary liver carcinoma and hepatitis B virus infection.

The DNA of the CDR3 is TGTGCCAGCAGTTCTAGCACCGAGCAGTACTTC. Translating it yields CASSSSTEQYF. This rearrangement joins TRBV12-3 or TRBV12-4 to TRBJ2-7; D may be TRBD2 (5 bases). The CDR3 loop spans 11 amino acids. V gave up 4 bases and J gave up 6 bases, with 7 bases separating them.